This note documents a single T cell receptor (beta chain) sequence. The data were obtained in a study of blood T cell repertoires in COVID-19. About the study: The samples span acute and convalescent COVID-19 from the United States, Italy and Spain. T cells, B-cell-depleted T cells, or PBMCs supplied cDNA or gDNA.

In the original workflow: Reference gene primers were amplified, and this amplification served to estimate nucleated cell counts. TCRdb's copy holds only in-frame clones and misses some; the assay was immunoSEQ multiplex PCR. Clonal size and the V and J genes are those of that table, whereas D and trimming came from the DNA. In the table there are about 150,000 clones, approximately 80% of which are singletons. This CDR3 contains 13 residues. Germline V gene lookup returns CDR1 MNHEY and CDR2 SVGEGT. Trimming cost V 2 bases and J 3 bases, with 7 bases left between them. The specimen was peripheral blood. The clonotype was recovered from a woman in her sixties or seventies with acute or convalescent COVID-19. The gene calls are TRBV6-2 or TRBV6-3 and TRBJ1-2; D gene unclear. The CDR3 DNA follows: TGTGCCAGCAGTTACAAACAGTACTATGGCTACACCTTC. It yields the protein CASSYKQYYGYTF.